This T cell receptor beta chain was documented in a study of blood T cells in healthy people across ages. General study points: PBMCs were not sorted, which prevented a conclusive comparison of naive versus antigen-experienced cells. The long-lived group displayed more naive CD4+ cells, plus higher diversity, than the aged donors did.

This clonotype was counted only a few times. Its antigen is currently unknown. Between the trimmed V and J ends, which lost 6 bases and 11 bases, there was a span of 22 bases. Germline V gene data show CDR1 as LGHDT and CDR2 as YNNKEL (reference sequence). There are 14 residues in the CDR3. A second roughly 6 to 11 cycle PCR used barcoded and J-beta primers. Each of the cDNA molecules was tagged by a template-switch adaptor with 12 random nucleotides. TCRdb re-called the 5' RACE reads with MiXCR, one entry per CDR3 protein. The table lists 1,500,000 or so distinct CDR3 sequences, around 55% of them singletons. Investigators took approximately 10 milliliters of peripheral blood from every donor.

The specimen was blood. The clonotype was recovered from a man between 18 and 29 years old in good health. The rearrangement joins TRBV3-1 to TRBJ2-5, with a tentative D call TRBD1 (6 bases). CDR3 sequence (DNA): TGTGCCAGCAGTGATAGCACAGGGTTTTGGGAGCAGTACTTC. The encoded protein is CASSDSTGFWEQYF.